This TCR beta chain is drawn from a study of PD-1 blockade in classical Hodgkin lymphoma. As regards this clone: Its antigen is not known.

General study findings and limits: Individuals who commenced nivolumab within less than 1 year of ASCT were excluded. By cycle point C4D1, TCR diversity had risen significantly in CD4+ cells (but not CD8+ cells).

Profiling relied on immunoSEQ multiplex PCR, and the TCRdb table lists in-frame clones only, not all of them. The sample lists some 15,000 clones; roughly 89% were seen once. CDR3 length: 12 residues. The junction had 4 bases not matched to a gene; V was cut back by 10 bases and J by 4 bases. Germline V gives CDR1 MDHEN, CDR2 SYDVKM. Time point here: cycle 4 day 1 (C4D1), after about 6 weeks of nivolumab. Each patient relapsed following autologous stem cell transplantation, and prior brentuximab vedotin exposure differed. Magnetic negative selection was used to purify CD8+ T cells from thawed PBMCs. Patients had relapsed/refractory classical Hodgkin lymphoma with complete response, partial response or progressive disease as best response.

This sequence was found in a human donor with classical Hodgkin lymphoma. The V gene is TRBV28, the J gene TRBJ2-1, with TRBD1 matching 7 bases. The source was CD8+ T cells from blood, collected before the fourth cycle of nivolumab. The CDR3 sequence: CAIEQGYNEQFF. The CDR3 DNA follows: TGTGCCATCGAACAGGGGTACAATGAGCAGTTCTTC.